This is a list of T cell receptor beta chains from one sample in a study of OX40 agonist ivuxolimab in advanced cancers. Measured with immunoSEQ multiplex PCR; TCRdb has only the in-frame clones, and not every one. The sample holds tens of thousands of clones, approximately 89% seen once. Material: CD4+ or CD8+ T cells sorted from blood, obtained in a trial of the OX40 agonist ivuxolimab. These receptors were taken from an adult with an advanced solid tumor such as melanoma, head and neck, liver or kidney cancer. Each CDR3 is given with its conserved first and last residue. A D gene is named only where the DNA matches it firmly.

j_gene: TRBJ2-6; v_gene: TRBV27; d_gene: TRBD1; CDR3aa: CASSPARTGSGANVLTF
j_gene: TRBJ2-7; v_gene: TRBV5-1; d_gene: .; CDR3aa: CASSVPNSYEQYF
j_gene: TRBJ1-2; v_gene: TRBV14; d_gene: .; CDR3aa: CASSQIFRGYYGYTF
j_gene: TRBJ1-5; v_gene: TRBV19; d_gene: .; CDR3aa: CASSILGSQPQHF
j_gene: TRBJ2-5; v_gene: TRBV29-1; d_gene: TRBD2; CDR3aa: CSVEIGGGSGTQYF
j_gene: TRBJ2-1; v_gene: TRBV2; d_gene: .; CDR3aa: CASSEGLADGNEQFF
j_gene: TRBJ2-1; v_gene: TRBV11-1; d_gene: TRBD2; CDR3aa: CASSFTVLAGVGEQFF
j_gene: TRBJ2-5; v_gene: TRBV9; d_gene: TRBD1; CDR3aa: CASSPTGGGETQYF
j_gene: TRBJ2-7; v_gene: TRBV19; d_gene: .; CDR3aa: CASSIGSDFSYEQYF
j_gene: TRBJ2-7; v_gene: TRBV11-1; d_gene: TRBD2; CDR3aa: CASTPGGANYEQYF
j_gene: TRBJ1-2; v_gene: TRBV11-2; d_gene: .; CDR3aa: CASSPDRHSYGYTF
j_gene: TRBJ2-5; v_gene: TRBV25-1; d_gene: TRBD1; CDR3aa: CASSGGQGPQETQYF
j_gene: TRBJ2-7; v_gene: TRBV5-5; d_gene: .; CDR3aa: CASSLWKGSSYEQYF
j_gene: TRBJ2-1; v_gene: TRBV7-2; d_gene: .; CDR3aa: CASSSGYNEQFF
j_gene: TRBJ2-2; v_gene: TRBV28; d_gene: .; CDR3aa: CASSGRVRGELFF
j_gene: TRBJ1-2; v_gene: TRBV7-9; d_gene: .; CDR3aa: CASSLGGAWGYTF
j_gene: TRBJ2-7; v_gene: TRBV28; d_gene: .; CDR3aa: CASSFTVYEQYF
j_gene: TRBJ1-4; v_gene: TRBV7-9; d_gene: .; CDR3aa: CASSPRGSTTTNEKLFF
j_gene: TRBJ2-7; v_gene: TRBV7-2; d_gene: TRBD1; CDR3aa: CASTTGGFSYEQYF
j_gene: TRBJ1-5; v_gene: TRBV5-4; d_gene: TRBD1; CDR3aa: CASSLVGQDQPQHF
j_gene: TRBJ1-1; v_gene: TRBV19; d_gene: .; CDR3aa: CASSSRTDTVGEAFF
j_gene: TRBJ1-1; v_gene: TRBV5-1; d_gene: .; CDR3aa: CASSLGTGSLEAFF
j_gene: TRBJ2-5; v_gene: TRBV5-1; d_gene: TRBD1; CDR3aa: CASSPQMTGEETQYF
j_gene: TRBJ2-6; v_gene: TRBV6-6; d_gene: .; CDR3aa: CASSNQVTGANVLTF
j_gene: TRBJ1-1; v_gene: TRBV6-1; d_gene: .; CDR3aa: CASNPGNTEAFF
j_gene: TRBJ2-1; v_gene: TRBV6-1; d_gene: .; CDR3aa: CASSIADTEQFF
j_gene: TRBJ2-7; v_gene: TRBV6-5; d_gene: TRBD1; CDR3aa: CASSFTGGYEQYF
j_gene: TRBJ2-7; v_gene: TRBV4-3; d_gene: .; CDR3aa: CASSQDRVGRNEQYF
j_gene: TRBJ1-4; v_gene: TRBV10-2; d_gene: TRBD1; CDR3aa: CASSGQGPNEKLFF
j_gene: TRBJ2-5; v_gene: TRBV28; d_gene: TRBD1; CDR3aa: CASSQQGARKQETQYF
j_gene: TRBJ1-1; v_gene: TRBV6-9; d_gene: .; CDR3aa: CASSPRGDTEAFF
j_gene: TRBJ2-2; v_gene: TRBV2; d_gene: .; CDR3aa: CASRDDTNTGELFF
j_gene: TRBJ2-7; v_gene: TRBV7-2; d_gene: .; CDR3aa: CASSFLGTYEQYF
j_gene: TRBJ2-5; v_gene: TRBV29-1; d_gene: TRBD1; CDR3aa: CSASGSDRGWETQYF
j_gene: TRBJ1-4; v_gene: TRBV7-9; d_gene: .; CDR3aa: CASSQTRRDKREKLFF
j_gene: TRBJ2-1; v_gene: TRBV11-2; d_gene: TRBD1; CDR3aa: CASSDRVSYNEQFF
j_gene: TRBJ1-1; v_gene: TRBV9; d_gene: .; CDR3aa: CASSYGQRNTEAFF
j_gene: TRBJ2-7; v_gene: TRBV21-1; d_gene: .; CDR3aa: CASSSPANGARAYEQYF
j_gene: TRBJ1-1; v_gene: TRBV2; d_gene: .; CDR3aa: CASSAYGTEAFF
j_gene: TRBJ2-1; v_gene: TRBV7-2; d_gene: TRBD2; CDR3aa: CASSQTFSSGRREQFF
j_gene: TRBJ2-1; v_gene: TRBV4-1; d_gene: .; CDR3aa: CASSPFRDSIYNEQFF
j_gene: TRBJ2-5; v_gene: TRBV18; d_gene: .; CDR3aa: CASSPNQGLQETQYF
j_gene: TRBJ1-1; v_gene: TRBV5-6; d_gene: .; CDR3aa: CASSIAENTEAFF
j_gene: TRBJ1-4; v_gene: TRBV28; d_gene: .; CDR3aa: CASSSQGISEKLFF
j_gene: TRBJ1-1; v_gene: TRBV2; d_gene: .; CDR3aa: CASSDGRQGSTEAFF
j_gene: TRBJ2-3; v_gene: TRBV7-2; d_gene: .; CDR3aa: CASIRRAGSTDTQYF
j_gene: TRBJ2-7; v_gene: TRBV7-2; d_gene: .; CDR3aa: CASSLVQASYEQYF
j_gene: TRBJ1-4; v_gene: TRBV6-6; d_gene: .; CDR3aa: CASSYVGMREKLFF
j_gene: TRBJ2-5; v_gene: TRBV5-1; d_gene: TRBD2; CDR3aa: CASSLAGLAGETQYF
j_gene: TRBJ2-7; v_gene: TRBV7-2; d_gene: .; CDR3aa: CASSPLIGGGEQYF
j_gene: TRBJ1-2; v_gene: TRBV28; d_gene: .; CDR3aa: CASTGYYGYTF
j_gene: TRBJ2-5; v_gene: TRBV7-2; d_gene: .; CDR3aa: CASSYQGGEETQYF
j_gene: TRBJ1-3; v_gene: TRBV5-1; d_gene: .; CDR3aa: CASSSGTGSGNTIYF
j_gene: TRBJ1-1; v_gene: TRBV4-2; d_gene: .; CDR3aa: CASSQGGENTEAFF
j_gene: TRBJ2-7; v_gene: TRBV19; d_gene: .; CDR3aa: CASSSGYEQYF